A single sample is the source of the 11 T cell receptor beta chains below, sequenced in a study of cytomegalovirus exposure and HLA in healthy donors. This PCR relied on a set of 60 Vbeta primers and 13 Jbeta primers. Clones were read by immunoSEQ multiplex PCR, and TCRdb kept only the in-frame ones, dropping some. The sample shows some 180,000 clones, 75% to 80% of them seen only once. The specimen sequenced was PBMCs. The receptors shown here come from a female donor in good health and CMV-seronegative.

The chain employs TRBV11-2 and TRBJ1-1; D gene unclear. The germline V gene has CDR1 SGHAT and CDR2 FQNNGV. The V and J ends lost 0 bases and 7 bases respectively, with 6 bases between them. The CDR3 runs 12 residues. The CDR3 DNA sequence: TGTGCCAGCAGCTTAGACCGAGGTGAAGCTTTCTTT. Its protein product is CASSLDRGEAFF.

The chain is built from TRBV7-9 and TRBJ2-1, with 12 bases lining up with TRBD2. The CDR3 totals 15 residues. Per the germline V gene, CDR1 is SEHNR and CDR2 is FQNEAQ (reference sequence). The ends lost 5 bases at V and 8 bases at J; junction bases unmatched: 7. In DNA form, the CDR3 reads TGTGCCAGCAGCCCTCTAGCGGGAGGGCCGGATGAGCAGTTCTTC. As protein: CASSPLAGGPDEQFF.

The chain links TRBV9 to TRBJ2-5; 9 bases agree with TRBD2. This CDR3 has 14 residues. V lost 5 bases, J lost 1 base, and 3 bases stayed unmatched. Looked up from germline, CDR1 is SGDLS and CDR2 is YYNGEE. CDR3 loop: CASSFSGGQETQYF. CDR3 nucleotides: TGTGCCAGCAGTTTTAGCGGGGGCCAAGAGACCCAGTACTTC.

This chain uses TRBV6-6 with TRBJ2-7, with 8 bases lining up with TRBD1. The CDR3 runs 15 residues. Germline trimming cut 3 bases from V and 1 base from J; bases unmatched to any gene: 5. Per germline, CDR1 MNHNY and CDR2 SVGAGI (reference sequence). CDR3 amino acids: CASSYWDRLSYEQYF. For the CDR3, the DNA is TGTGCCAGCAGTTATTGGGACAGGCTTTCCTACGAGCAGTACTTC.

The chain recombines TRBV5-1 with TRBJ2-3, with TRBD1 matching over 7 bases. CDR3 length: 14 residues. CDR1 and CDR2 (germline): SGHRS, YFSETQ. J was trimmed by 2 bases and V by 3 bases; bases with no gene match: 3. The CDR3 DNA reads as TGCGCCAGCAGCTCCGGGACAGTCACAGATACGCAGTATTTT. Translation gives CASSSGTVTDTQYF.

The chain combines TRBV28 with TRBJ2-7; perhaps TRBD2 as D (5 bases). Germline assignment: CDR1 MDHEN and CDR2 SYDVKM. The CDR3 sequence is 12 residues long. The CDR3 bases are TGTGCTGCAGCCCCCCTGGGAGTCGAGCAGTACTTC. Protein product: CAAAPLGVEQYF.

The chain carries TRBV27 and TRBJ1-1, with D possibly matching TRBD1 (6 bases). V was trimmed by 4 bases and J by 5 bases, leaving 17 bases between them. The V gene's germline CDR1 is MNHEY and CDR2 SMNVEV (reference sequence). CDR3 size: 15 residues. The CDR3: CASSSLPGGRTEAFF. The CDR3 region has the DNA TGTGCCAGCAGTTCCCTCCCCGGGGGGCGAACTGAAGCTTTCTTT.

On this clone itself: Germline and junction disagree at one end, which may indicate a read error. At the DNA level, this CDR3 is encoded by other sequences in the same sample as well. The chain recombines TRBV5-6 with TRBJ2-6, with TRBD1 matching over 7 bases. This CDR3 is built from 18 residues. Per germline, CDR1 SGHDT and CDR2 YYEEEE. CDR3 DNA: TGTGCCAGCAGCGAGAACAGGGGATCCACCTCTGGGGCCAACGTCCTAACTTTC. As protein: CASSENRGSTSGANVLTF. Complete variable domain (other parts from reference TRBV5-6 and TRBJ2-6): DAGVTQSPTHLIKTRGQQVTLRCSPKSGHDTVSWYQQALGQGPQFIFQYYEEEERQRGNFPDRFSGHQFPNYSSELNVNALLLGDSALYLCASSENRGSTSGANVLTFGAGSRLTVL.

The genes are TRBV21-1 and TRBJ1-2; the D call in the table, TRBD1, was not verified against the DNA. TRBV21-1 is a listed pseudogene. The CDR3 runs to 16 residues. DNA of the CDR3: TGTGCCAGCAGCTTCGAAGGGGGACGGCAGGCCTATGGCTACACCTTC. Translating it yields CASSFEGGRQAYGYTF.

This clone occurred a few times. V and J are TRBV4-3 and TRBJ2-3; 11 bases map to TRBD2. CDR1 and CDR2 (germline): LGHNA, YSLEER. The ends lost 3 bases at V and 1 base at J; junction bases unmatched: 12. The CDR3 is 19 residues long. CDR3 sequence reads: CASSQDGDPGLAGTDTQYF. DNA for the CDR3: TGCGCCAGCAGCCAGGATGGGGATCCGGGACTAGCGGGCACAGATACGCAGTATTTT.

This CDR3 reads CASSLAAGQVNTEAFF. Written as DNA, the CDR3 is TGTGCCAGCAGCTTAGCGGCGGGACAGGTGAACACTGAAGCTTTCTTT. The chain has TRBV7-9 and TRBJ1-1; 8 bases align to TRBD1. J lost 0 bases, V lost 0 bases, and 3 bases had no gene match. CDR1 SEHNR and CDR2 FQNEAQ come from the germline V gene (reference sequence). CDR3 length: 16 amino acids.